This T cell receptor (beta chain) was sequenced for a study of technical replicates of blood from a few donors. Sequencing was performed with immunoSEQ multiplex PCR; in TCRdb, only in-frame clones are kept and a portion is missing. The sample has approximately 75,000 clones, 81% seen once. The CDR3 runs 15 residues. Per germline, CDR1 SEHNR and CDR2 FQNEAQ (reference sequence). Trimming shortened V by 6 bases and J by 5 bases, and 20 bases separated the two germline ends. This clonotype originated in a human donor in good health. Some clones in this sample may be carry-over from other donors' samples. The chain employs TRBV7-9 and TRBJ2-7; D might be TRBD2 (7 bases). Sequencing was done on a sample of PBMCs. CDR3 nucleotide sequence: TGTGCCAGCAGTAAAAGCTGGGGGGGCGGCGACGAGCAGTACTTC. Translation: CASSKSWGGGDEQYF.